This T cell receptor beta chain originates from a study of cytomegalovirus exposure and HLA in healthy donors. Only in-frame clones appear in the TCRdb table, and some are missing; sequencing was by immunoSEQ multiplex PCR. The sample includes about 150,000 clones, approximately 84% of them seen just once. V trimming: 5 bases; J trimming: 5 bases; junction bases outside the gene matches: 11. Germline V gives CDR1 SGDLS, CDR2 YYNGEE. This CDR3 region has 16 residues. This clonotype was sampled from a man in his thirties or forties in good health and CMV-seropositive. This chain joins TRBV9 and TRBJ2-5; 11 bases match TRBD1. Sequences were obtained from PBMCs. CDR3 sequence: CASSRAGTGGWETQYF. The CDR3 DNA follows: TGTGCCAGCAGTCGGGCCGGGACAGGGGGATGGGAGACCCAGTACTTC.